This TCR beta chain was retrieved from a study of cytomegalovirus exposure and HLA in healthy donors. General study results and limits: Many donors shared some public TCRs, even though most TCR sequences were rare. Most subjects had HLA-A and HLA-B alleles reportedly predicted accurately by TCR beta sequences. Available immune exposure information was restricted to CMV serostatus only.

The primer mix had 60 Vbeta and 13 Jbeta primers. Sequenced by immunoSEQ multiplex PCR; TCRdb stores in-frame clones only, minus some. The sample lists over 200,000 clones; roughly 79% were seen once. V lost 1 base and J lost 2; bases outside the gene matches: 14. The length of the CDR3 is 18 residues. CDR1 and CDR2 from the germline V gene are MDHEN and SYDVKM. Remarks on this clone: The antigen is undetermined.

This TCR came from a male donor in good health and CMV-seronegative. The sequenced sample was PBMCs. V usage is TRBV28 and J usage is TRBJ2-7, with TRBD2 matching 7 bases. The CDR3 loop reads CASSLLAGAGSRPYEQYF. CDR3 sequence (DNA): TGTGCCAGCAGTTTATTGGCGGGAGCGGGCAGCCGACCCTACGAGCAGTACTTC.